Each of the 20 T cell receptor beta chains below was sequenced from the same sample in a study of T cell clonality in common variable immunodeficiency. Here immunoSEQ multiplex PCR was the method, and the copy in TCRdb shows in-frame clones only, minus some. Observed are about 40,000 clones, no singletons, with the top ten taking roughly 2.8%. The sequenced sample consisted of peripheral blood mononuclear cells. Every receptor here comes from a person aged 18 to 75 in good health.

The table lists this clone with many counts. CDR3 amino acids: CASSPSGRAVNEQFF. Partial CDR3 DNA: TGTGCCAGCAGCCCTAGCGGGAGGGCCGTTAATGAG. The chain has TRBV5-6 and TRBJ2-1, with 12 nucleotides matching TRBD2. The missing CDR3 end, 3 residues past where the read stops, is filled in from the germline J gene. Germline-derived CDR1 and CDR2 are SGHDT and YYEEEE. With 4 bases clipped from V and 7 bases from J, the junction kept 6 bases outside the gene matches. The CDR3 consists of 15 residues.

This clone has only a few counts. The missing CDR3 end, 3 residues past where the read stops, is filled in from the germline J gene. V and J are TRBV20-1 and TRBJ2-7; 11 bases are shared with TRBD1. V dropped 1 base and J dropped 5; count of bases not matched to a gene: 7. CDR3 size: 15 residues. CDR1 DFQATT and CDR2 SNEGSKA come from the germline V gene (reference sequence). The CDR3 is CSARGSGQGADEQYF. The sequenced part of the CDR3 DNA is TGCAGTGCTAGAGGATCCGGACAGGGGGCCGACGAG.

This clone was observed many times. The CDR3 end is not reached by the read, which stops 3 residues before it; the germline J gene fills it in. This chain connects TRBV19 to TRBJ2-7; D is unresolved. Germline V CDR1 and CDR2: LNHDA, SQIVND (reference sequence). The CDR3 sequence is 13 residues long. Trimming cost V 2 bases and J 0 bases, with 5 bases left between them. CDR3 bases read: TGTGCCAGTAGTATAAGCCGCTCCTACGAG. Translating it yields CASSISRSYE. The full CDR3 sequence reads CASSISRSYEQYF. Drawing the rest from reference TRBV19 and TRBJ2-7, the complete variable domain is DGGITQSPKYLFRKEGQNVTLSCEQNLNHDAMYWYRQDPGQGLRLIYYSQIVNDFQKGDIAEGYSVSREKKESFPLTVTSAQKNPTAFYLCASSISRSYEQYFGPGTRLTVT.

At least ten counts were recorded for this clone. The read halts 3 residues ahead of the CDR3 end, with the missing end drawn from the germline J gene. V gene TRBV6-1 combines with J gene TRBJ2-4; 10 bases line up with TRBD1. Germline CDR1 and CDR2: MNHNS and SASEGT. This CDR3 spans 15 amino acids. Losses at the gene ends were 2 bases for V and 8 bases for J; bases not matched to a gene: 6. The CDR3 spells CASSERGQGFYIQYF. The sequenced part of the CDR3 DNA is TGTGCCAGCAGTGAAAGGGGACAGGGGTTTTACATT.

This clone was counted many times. The sequenced part of the CDR3 DNA is TGTGCCAGCAGCGTAAAAGCCGACAGACGCTATGAAAAA. Residues: CASSVKADRRYEK. The full CDR3 reads CASSVKADRRYEKLFF. The chain uses TRBV7-8 and TRBJ1-4, with D possibly TRBD1 on 5 matching bases. The CDR3 is cut off 3 residues early in the read; its end comes from the germline J gene. The V end was cut by 5 bases, the J end by 6 bases, with 19 bases between. The CDR3 is 16 amino acids. Germline assignment: CDR1 SGHVS and CDR2 FQNEAQ.

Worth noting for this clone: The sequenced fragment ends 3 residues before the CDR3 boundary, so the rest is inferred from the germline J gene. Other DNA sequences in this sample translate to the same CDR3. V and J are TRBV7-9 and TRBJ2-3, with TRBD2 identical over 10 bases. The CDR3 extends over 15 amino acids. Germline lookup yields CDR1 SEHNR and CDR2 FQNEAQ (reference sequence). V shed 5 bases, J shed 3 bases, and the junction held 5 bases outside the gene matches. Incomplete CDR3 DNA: TGTGCCAGCAGCCCCGGAGCGGGGGGGACAGATACG. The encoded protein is CASSPGAGGTDT. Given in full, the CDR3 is CASSPGAGGTDTQYF.

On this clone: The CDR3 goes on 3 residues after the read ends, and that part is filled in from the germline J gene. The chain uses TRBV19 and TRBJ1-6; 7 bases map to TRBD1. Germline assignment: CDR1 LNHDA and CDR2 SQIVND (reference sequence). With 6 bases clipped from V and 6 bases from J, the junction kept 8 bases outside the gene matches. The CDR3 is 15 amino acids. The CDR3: CASRVTGEGNSPLHF. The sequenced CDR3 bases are TGTGCCAGTAGGGTTACAGGGGAAGGTAATTCACCC.

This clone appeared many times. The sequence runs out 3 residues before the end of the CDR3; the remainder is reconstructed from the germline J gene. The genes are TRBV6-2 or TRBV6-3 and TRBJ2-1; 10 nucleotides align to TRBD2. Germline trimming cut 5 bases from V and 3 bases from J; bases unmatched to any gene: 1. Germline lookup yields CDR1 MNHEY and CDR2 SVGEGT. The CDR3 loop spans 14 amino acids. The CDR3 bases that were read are TGTGCCAGCAGTCGGACTAGCGGCTACAATGAG. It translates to CASSRTSGYNE. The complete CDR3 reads CASSRTSGYNEQFF.

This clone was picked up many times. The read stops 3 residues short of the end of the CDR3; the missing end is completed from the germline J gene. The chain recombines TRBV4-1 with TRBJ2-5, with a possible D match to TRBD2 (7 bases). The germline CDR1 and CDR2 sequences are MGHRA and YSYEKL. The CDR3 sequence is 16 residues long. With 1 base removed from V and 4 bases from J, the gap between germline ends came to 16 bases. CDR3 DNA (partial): TGCGCCAGCAGCCAAGGGTATGAGGGAGGGGGAGAGACC. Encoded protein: CASSQGYEGGGET. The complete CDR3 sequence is CASSQGYEGGGETQYF.

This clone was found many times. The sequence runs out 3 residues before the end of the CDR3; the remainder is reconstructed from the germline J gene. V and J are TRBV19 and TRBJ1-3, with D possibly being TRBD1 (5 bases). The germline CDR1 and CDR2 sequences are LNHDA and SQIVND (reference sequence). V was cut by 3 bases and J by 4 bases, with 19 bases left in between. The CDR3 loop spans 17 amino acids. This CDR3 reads CASSIGGEGPNGNTIYF. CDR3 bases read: TGTGCCAGTAGTATTGGTGGAGAGGGGCCAAACGGAAACACC.

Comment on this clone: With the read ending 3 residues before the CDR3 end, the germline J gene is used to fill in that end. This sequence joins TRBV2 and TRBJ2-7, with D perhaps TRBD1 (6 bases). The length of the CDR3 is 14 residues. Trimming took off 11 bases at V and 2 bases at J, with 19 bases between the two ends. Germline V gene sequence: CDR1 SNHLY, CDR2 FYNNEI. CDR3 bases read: TGTGCCGTGACCCACAGGGACGGCGCCTACGAG. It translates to CAVTHRDGAYE. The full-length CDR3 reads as CAVTHRDGAYEQYF.

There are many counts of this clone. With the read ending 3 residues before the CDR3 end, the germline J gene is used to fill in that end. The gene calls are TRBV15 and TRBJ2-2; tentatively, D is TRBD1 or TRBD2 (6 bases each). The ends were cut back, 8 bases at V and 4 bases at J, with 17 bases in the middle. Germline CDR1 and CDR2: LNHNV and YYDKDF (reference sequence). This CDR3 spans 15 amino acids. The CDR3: CATGVQGRFTGELFF. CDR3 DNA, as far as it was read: TGTGCCACCGGAGTCCAGGGGAGGTTCACCGGGGAG.

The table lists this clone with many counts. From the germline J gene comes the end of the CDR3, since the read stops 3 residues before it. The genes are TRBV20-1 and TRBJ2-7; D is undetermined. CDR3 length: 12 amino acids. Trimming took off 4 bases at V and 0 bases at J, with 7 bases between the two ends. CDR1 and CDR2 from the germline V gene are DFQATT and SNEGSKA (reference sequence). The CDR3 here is CSAKAHSYEQYF. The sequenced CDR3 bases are TGCAGTGCTAAGGCACACTCCTACGAG.

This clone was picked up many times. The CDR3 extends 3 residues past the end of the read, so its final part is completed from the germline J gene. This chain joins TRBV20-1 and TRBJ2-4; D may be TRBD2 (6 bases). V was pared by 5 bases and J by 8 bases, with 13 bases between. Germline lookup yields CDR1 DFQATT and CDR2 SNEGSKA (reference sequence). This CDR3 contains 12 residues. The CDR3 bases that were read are TGCAGTGCTCATATAGCGGAAGACATT. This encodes CSAHIAEDI. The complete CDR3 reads CSAHIAEDIQYF.

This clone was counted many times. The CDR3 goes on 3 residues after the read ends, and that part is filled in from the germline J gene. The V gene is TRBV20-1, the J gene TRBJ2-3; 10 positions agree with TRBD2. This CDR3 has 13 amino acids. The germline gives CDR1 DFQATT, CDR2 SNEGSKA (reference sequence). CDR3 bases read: TGCAGTGCTCCTAGCGGGGGTCCGGAGACG. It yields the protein CSAPSGGPET. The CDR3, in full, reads CSAPSGGPETQYF.

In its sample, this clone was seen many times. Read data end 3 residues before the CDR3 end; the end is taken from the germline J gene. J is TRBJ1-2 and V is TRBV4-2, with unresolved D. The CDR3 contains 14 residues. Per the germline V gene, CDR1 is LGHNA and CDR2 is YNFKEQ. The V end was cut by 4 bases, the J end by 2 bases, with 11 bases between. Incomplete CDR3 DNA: TGTGCCAGCAGCCCGACACAGTCAAACTATGGC. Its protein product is CASSPTQSNYG. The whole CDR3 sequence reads CASSPTQSNYGYTF.

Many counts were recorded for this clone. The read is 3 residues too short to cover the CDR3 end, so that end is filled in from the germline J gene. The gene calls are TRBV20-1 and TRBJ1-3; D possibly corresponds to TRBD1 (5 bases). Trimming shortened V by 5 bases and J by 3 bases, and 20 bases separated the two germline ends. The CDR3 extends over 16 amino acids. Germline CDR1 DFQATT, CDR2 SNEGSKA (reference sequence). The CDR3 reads CSAGPAGFLFGNTIYF. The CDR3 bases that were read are TGCAGTGCTGGGCCGGCAGGGTTCCTCTTTGGAAACACC.

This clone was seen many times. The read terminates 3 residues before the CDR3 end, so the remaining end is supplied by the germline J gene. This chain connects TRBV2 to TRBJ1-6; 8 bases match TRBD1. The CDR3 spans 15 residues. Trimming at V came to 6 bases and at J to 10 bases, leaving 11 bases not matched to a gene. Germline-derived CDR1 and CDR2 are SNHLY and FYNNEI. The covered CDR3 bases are TGTGCCAGCAGAAAATCCGGACAGGGAAACTCACCC. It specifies CASRKSGQGNSP. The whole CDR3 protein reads CASRKSGQGNSPLHF. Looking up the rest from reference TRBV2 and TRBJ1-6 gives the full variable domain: EPEVTQTPSHQVTQMGQEVILRCVPISNHLYFYWYRQILGQKVEFLVSFYNNEISEKSEIFDDQFSVERPDGSNFTLKIRSTKLEDSAMYFCASRKSGQGNSPLHFGNGTRLTVT.

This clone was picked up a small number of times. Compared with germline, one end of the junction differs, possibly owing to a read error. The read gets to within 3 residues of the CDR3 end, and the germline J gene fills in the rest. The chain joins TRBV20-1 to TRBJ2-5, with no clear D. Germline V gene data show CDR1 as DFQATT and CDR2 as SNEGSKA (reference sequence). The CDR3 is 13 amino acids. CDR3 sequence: CSARDSWQGTQYF. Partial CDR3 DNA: TGCAGTGCTAGAGATTCCTGGCAAGGGACC.

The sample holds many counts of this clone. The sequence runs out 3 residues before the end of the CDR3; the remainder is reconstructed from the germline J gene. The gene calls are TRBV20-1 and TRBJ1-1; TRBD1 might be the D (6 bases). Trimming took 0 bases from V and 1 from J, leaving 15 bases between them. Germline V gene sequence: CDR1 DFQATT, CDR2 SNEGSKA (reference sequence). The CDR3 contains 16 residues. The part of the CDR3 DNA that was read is TGCAGTGCTAGAGAGGCAGGGGCCAGGCAGAACACTGAA. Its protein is CSAREAGARQNTE. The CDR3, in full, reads CSAREAGARQNTEAFF.